A selection of T cell receptor beta chains follows, all from one sample in a study of vaccination effects on CD4 cells after COVID-19. The antigens for these receptors are not known. Libraries were prepared by immunoSEQ multiplex PCR; TCRdb keeps only in-frame clonotypes and omits some of them. Of 35,000 to 50,000 clones in the sample, 77% are singletons; the top ten hold about 3.1%. This specimen consisted of CD4+ T cells from PBMCs cultured with HCoV-NL63 spike peptides, obtained before COVID-19 vaccination. The receptors were sampled from a human donor who received a COVID-19 vaccine. CDR3s include the opening cysteine and the closing phenylalanine or tryptophan. Each record gives: CDR3 DNA, CDR3 protein, V gene, clone size, D gene, J gene. D genes are given only for firm matches. Rows may omit the clone size; those that give it use once, few, many or a size class.

DNA: TGTGCCAGCAGCTTCAAATCTGGGGCCAACGTCCTGACTTTC
CDR3: CASSFKSGANVLTF
V: TRBV7-3
size: -
D: -
J: TRBJ2-6

DNA: TGTGCCAGCAGCCGATGGACAGGGAACACTGAAGCTTTCTTT
CDR3: CASSRWTGNTEAFF
V: TRBV3-1/TRBV3-2
size: few
D: TRBD1
J: TRBJ1-1

DNA: TGTGCCAGCAGTGAAGCGAGAGTAAGGACTGAAGCTTTCTTT
CDR3: CASSEARVRTEAFF
V: TRBV6-1
size: -
D: -
J: TRBJ1-1

DNA: TGTGCCTGGAGTGTAGCAGGGAACACTGAAGCTTTCTTT
CDR3: CAWSVAGNTEAFF
V: TRBV30
size: once
D: -
J: TRBJ1-1

DNA: TGTGCCACCAGTGAACCGGGAGATACGCAGTATTTT
CDR3: CATSEPGDTQYF
V: TRBV24-1
size: once
D: -
J: TRBJ2-3

DNA: TGTGCCAGCAGTTACCCATCGGACAGGGGCCAGTTCTTC
CDR3: CASSYPSDRGQFF
V: TRBV6-2/TRBV6-3
size: -
D: TRBD1
J: TRBJ2-1

DNA: TGCAGCGCGGGGACAGGTGGCTACAATGAGCAGTTCTTC
CDR3: CSAGTGGYNEQFF
V: TRBV29-1
size: -
D: TRBD1
J: TRBJ2-1

DNA: TGTGCCAGCAGCGTAGAGGGGGCGCAAGGAAACACCATATATTTT
CDR3: CASSVEGAQGNTIYF
V: TRBV9
size: -
D: TRBD1
J: TRBJ1-3

DNA: TGTGCCAGCAGCTTCCCTTTAGGGCCAGAGACCCAGTACTTC
CDR3: CASSFPLGPETQYF
V: TRBV7-9
size: -
D: -
J: TRBJ2-5

DNA: TGCGCCAGCAGCCAGCGAGGAACGTCAACCCCGAACACTGAAGCTTTCTTT
CDR3: CASSQRGTSTPNTEAFF
V: TRBV4-1
size: -
D: -
J: TRBJ1-1

DNA: TGTGCCAGCTCAACCAGCCCGATAGAAGCTTTCTTT
CDR3: CASSTSPIEAFF
V: TRBV18
size: few
D: -
J: TRBJ1-1

DNA: TGTGCTAGTGGCCTAGGGTTCACTGAAGCTTTCTTT
CDR3: CASGLGFTEAFF
V: TRBV12-5
size: -
D: -
J: TRBJ1-1

DNA: TGTGCCAGCAGCTCCGCCCGGGTGACAGATACGCAGTATTTT
CDR3: CASSSARVTDTQYF
V: TRBV7-9
size: -
D: -
J: TRBJ2-3

DNA: TGCGCCAGCAGACCTGTGGCGTCCGCGAACACCGGGGAGCTGTTTTTT
CDR3: CASRPVASANTGELFF
V: TRBV5-1
size: once
D: -
J: TRBJ2-2

DNA: TGCGCCAGCAGCCAAGATTCGCCCAGGGCGGACACCGGGGAGCTGTTTTTT
CDR3: CASSQDSPRADTGELFF
V: TRBV4-3
size: -
D: -
J: TRBJ2-2

DNA: TGCAGCGTTGCCCGGGACTTCCCTGGAAACACCATATATTTT
CDR3: CSVARDFPGNTIYF
V: TRBV29-1
size: -
D: -
J: TRBJ1-3

DNA: TGTGCCAGCAGCCGGGACAGGTACCAAGAGACCCAGTACTTC
CDR3: CASSRDRYQETQYF
V: TRBV3-1/TRBV3-2
size: -
D: TRBD1
J: TRBJ2-5

DNA: TGTGCCACCAGTGATTTCAAATATGGCTACACCTTC
CDR3: CATSDFKYGYTF
V: TRBV24-1
size: -
D: -
J: TRBJ1-2

DNA: TGTGCCAGCAGTGTTTTACTCACAGGGTCTCGCTATGGCTACACCTTC
CDR3: CASSVLLTGSRYGYTF
V: TRBV2
size: few
D: -
J: TRBJ1-2

DNA: TGTGCCAGCAGCACTAAGGGGGCGGATGAAAAACTGTTTTTT
CDR3: CASSTKGADEKLFF
V: TRBV9
size: -
D: TRBD1
J: TRBJ1-4

DNA: TGTGCCAGCAGAATACAGGGAGGGGAGCAGTTCTTC
CDR3: CASRIQGGEQFF
V: TRBV2
size: few
D: -
J: TRBJ2-1

DNA: TGTGCCACCGAGGACAGGGGTGCTGGAAACACCATATATTTT
CDR3: CATEDRGAGNTIYF
V: TRBV19
size: once
D: TRBD1
J: TRBJ1-3

DNA: TGTGCCAGCAGTCGACAGTATAGCAATCAGCCCCAGCATTTT
CDR3: CASSRQYSNQPQHF
V: TRBV27
size: -
D: -
J: TRBJ1-5

DNA: TGTGCCAGCTCATTAACCTCTAACTATGGCTACACCTTC
CDR3: CASSLTSNYGYTF
V: TRBV18
size: few
D: -
J: TRBJ1-2

DNA: TGCAGCGTTGAGAGGCAGGGAGATACGCAGTATTTT
CDR3: CSVERQGDTQYF
V: TRBV29-1
size: -
D: -
J: TRBJ2-3

DNA: TGCGCCAGCAGCCGTGACAGAGACAAGCAAGAGACCCAGTACTTC
CDR3: CASSRDRDKQETQYF
V: TRBV4-3
size: -
D: -
J: TRBJ2-5

DNA: TGTGCCAGCAGCTTAGAACGTCTAGCGGTTTCCTCCACAGATACGCAGTATTTT
CDR3: CASSLERLAVSSTDTQYF
V: TRBV7-2
size: -
D: TRBD2
J: TRBJ2-3

DNA: TGTGCCAGCAGTGTGGCCGCAGGTACGCAGTACAATGAGCAGTTCTTC
CDR3: CASSVAAGTQYNEQFF
V: TRBV6-4
size: -
D: -
J: TRBJ2-1

DNA: TGTGCCAGCCCCAATTCCATCTCGGGGGGGCAGGGCACAGATACGCAGTATTTT
CDR3: CASPNSISGGQGTDTQYF
V: TRBV5-8
size: once
D: TRBD2
J: TRBJ2-3

DNA: TGCGCCAGCAGCTTGAGTTGGAAGACCGGGGAGCTGTTTTTT
CDR3: CASSLSWKTGELFF
V: TRBV5-1
size: few
D: -
J: TRBJ2-2

DNA: TGTGCCACCAGCCCCGGTGGCCCCACCGGGGAGCTGTTTTTT
CDR3: CATSPGGPTGELFF
V: TRBV15
size: -
D: -
J: TRBJ2-2

DNA: TGTGCCAGCAGCGTAGGGCCCGGGACAGGGGTGCTAGATACGCAGTATTTT
CDR3: CASSVGPGTGVLDTQYF
V: TRBV9
size: -
D: TRBD1
J: TRBJ2-3

DNA: TGTGCCAGCAAGGACATGACGAGTGGCTACACCTTC
CDR3: CASKDMTSGYTF
V: TRBV12-3/TRBV12-4
size: -
D: -
J: TRBJ1-2

DNA: TGTGCCAGTAGTAATTCTGCGGGGGGAGGGTGGGAGACCCAGTACTTC
CDR3: CASSNSAGGGWETQYF
V: TRBV19
size: -
D: TRBD2
J: TRBJ2-5

DNA: TGTGCCAGCAGCTTTATCATGGGGGTATGGCCTGGAAACACCATATATTTT
CDR3: CASSFIMGVWPGNTIYF
V: TRBV5-8
size: -
D: -
J: TRBJ1-3

DNA: TGTGCCAGCAGCTACCCCACTAGCGGTGCAGATACGCAGTATTTT
CDR3: CASSYPTSGADTQYF
V: TRBV11-2
size: -
D: TRBD2
J: TRBJ2-3

DNA: TGTGCCAGCAGCTTGGGGACAGGGACCTACAATGAGCAGTTCTTC
CDR3: CASSLGTGTYNEQFF
V: TRBV11-3
size: -
D: TRBD1
J: TRBJ2-1

DNA: TGCGCCAGCAACAGGGATGGCACAGATACGCAGTATTTT
CDR3: CASNRDGTDTQYF
V: TRBV4-1
size: -
D: -
J: TRBJ2-3

DNA: TGTGCCAGCAGCCCTTCTCCCGGGACAGGGGGATTCAGGTCATGGAATCAGCCCCAGCATTTT
CDR3: CASSPSPGTGGFRSWNQPQHF
V: TRBV3-1/TRBV3-2
size: -
D: TRBD1
J: TRBJ1-5

DNA: TGTGCCATCAGCGGGTCCCAATTTGGTGGGGATGAGCAGTTCTTC
CDR3: CAISGSQFGGDEQFF
V: TRBV10-3
size: -
D: -
J: TRBJ2-1

DNA: TGTGCCAGCAGTAGAGGTCAGGGGGTTGAAGCTTTCTTT
CDR3: CASSRGQGVEAFF
V: TRBV12-3/TRBV12-4
size: few
D: TRBD1
J: TRBJ1-1

DNA: TGTGCCAGCAGCTTTGCTAGCGCCAATGAGCAGTTCTTC
CDR3: CASSFASANEQFF
V: TRBV5-5
size: few
D: -
J: TRBJ2-1

DNA: TGTGCCACCAGTGCCCCCGGACTAGCGGGGGACAATGAGCAGTTCTTC
CDR3: CATSAPGLAGDNEQFF
V: TRBV24-1
size: -
D: TRBD2
J: TRBJ2-1

DNA: TGTGCCAGCAGCTCTAGAGGCGTACTGGGGGAAAAACTGTTTTTT
CDR3: CASSSRGVLGEKLFF
V: TRBV7-9
size: once
D: -
J: TRBJ1-4

DNA: TGTGCCAGCGGATCGGGACTGCGGAACACTGAAGCTTTCTTT
CDR3: CASGSGLRNTEAFF
V: TRBV7-8
size: -
D: -
J: TRBJ1-1

DNA: TGTGCCAGCTCACCGATTAGCACAGATACGCAGTATTTT
CDR3: CASSPISTDTQYF
V: TRBV18
size: -
D: -
J: TRBJ2-3

DNA: TGTGCCAGCAGACCGGCCTCTGGAAACACCATATATTTT
CDR3: CASRPASGNTIYF
V: TRBV12-3/TRBV12-4
size: -
D: -
J: TRBJ1-3

DNA: TGTGCCTGGAGTGTACCGGGACAGGGCGCGTGGTATGGCTACACCTTC
CDR3: CAWSVPGQGAWYGYTF
V: TRBV30
size: once
D: TRBD1
J: TRBJ1-2

DNA: TGTGCCAGCAGCTTAGAGGGACCGGGACTAGCGGTATCCCAGGGCACAGATACGCAGTATTTT
CDR3: CASSLEGPGLAVSQGTDTQYF
V: TRBV11-3
size: -
D: TRBD2
J: TRBJ2-3

DNA: TGTGCCAGCAGCCCAAACTCGAGAGGGGTCGGGGAGCTGTTTTTT
CDR3: CASSPNSRGVGELFF
V: TRBV7-7
size: -
D: -
J: TRBJ2-2

DNA: TGTGCCAGCAGTGAATTTGGGCAGCTTAATCAGCCCCAGCATTTT
CDR3: CASSEFGQLNQPQHF
V: TRBV6-1
size: -
D: -
J: TRBJ1-5

DNA: TGTGCCAGCAGCTTGACAGGGCCGAGAGAGACCCAGTACTTC
CDR3: CASSLTGPRETQYF
V: TRBV5-4
size: -
D: -
J: TRBJ2-5

DNA: TGTGCCAGCAGGATGGGTGCTACAACAGATACGCAGTATTTT
CDR3: CASRMGATTDTQYF
V: TRBV2
size: -
D: -
J: TRBJ2-3

DNA: TGTGCCAGTAGTTACAGGGATCAAGGCGGGGAGCTGTTTTTT
CDR3: CASSYRDQGGELFF
V: TRBV19
size: -
D: -
J: TRBJ2-2

DNA: TGTGCCAGCAGTTACAACCGGGACAAGCACTATGGCTACACCTTC
CDR3: CASSYNRDKHYGYTF
V: TRBV27
size: -
D: -
J: TRBJ1-2

DNA: TGTGCCAGCAGTGAAAGGGGGGGCCAAGAGACCCAGTACTTC
CDR3: CASSERGGQETQYF
V: TRBV6-1
size: -
D: -
J: TRBJ2-5

DNA: TGTGCCAGCAGTGGGACCAGGGGAAGGACTGAAAAACTGTTTTTT
CDR3: CASSGTRGRTEKLFF
V: TRBV2
size: few
D: -
J: TRBJ1-4